The source of this TCR beta chain is a study of OX40 agonist ivuxolimab in advanced cancers. Across the study: Hepatocellular carcinoma, melanoma, renal cell or head and neck cancer occurred in dose-escalation patients. Partial responses were observed in three patients, of whom one had hepatocellular carcinoma and two had cutaneous melanoma.

Assay: immunoSEQ multiplex PCR; the TCRdb copy retains only in-frame clones and omits some. The sample lists 75,000 to 90,000 clones, 85% to 90% occurring once. This clone was recorded only once. The sampling schedule covered blood at baseline, cycle 4 day 1, and cycle 7 day 1. This TCR was recovered from an adult with an advanced solid tumor such as melanoma, head and neck, liver or kidney cancer. The specimen comprised CD4+ or CD8+ T cells sorted from blood, sampled in a trial of the OX40 agonist ivuxolimab.

CDR3 in amino acids: CASSLGDYLDNEQFF. For the CDR3, the DNA is TGTGCCAGTAGTCTAGGGGACTACCTAGACAATGAGCAGTTCTTC. V is TRBV19 and J is TRBJ2-1; TRBD2 aligns across 7 bases. The V segment lost 5 bases and the J segment 5 bases; nucleotides outside the gene matches: 9. Germline V CDR1 and CDR2: LNHDA, SQIVND (reference sequence). The CDR3 spans 15 residues.